These 19 T cell receptor beta chains came from one sample sequenced in a study of cytomegalovirus exposure and HLA in healthy donors. Primers included in the PCR were 60 Vbeta and 13 Jbeta primers. Produced via immunoSEQ multiplex PCR; TCRdb's table is partial and in-frame only. The sample includes 200,000 to 250,000 clones, about three quarters of them seen just once. Specimen: PBMCs. The source of these receptors is an older woman in good health and CMV-seropositive.

Regarding this clone: An end of the junction differs from the germline gene, which may be a read error. DNA of the CDR3: TGTTCCAGCAGCGAGACAGTTACCTATGGCTACACCTTC. As protein: CSSSETVTYGYTF. This sequence joins TRBV7-9 and TRBJ1-2, with D perhaps matching TRBD1 (5 bases). CDR3 length equals 13 residues. Germline CDR1 SEHNR, CDR2 FQNEAQ (reference sequence).

This clone was picked up one time. The rearrangement joins TRBV10-2 to TRBJ2-1; D unresolved. Germline V gene data show CDR1 as WSHSY and CDR2 as SAAADI. V was cut by 1 base and J by 8 bases, with 6 bases left in between. The CDR3 is made up of 12 amino acids. The CDR3: CASSELADEQFF. The CDR3 DNA reads as TGCGCCAGCAGTGAGTTGGCAGATGAGCAGTTCTTC.

This chain uses TRBV12-1 with TRBJ1-2; the table names TRBD1, a call not compared with the DNA. TRBV12-1 constitutes a pseudogene. This CDR3 spans 14 amino acids. The DNA for the CDR3 is TGTGCCAGCAGCTCCCTTCAGGGGACGGAAGGCTACACCTTC. Residues: CASSSLQGTEGYTF.

The rearrangement joins TRBV7-2 to TRBJ1-4, with a possible D match to TRBD1 (5 bases). Germline V gives CDR1 SGHTA, CDR2 FQGNSA. The V end lost 5 bases, the J end lost 3 bases, and 13 bases lay between the germline ends. The CDR3 contains 15 residues. CDR3 amino acids: CASSPRGGANEKLFF. The CDR3 DNA reads TGTGCCAGCAGCCCTAGGGGAGGAGCTAATGAAAAACTGTTTTTT.

The rearrangement joins TRBV30 to TRBJ2-1, with 11 bases that match TRBD2. V lost 2 bases, J lost 8 bases, and 14 bases stayed unmatched. Germline V CDR1 and CDR2: GTSNPN, SVGIG (reference sequence). CDR3 length equals 17 residues. CDR3 in amino acids: CAWSPGLAGPQTYEQFF. CDR3 sequence (DNA): TGTGCCTGGAGTCCCGGACTAGCGGGTCCACAGACCTATGAGCAGTTCTTC.

The chain couples TRBV23-1 to TRBJ1-1; D uncertain. TRBV23-1 is annotated as an ORF whose role is uncertain. Trimming removed 6 bases at V and 6 bases at J, with 11 bases between. The CDR3 has 12 residues. The CDR3, as DNA: TGCGCCAGCAGCGATGTAAGCGCTGAAGCTTTCTTT. Translation gives CASSDVSAEAFF.

The chain recombines TRBV12-5 with TRBJ1-1; TRBD1 is a possible D gene (6 bases). CDR1 is LGHNT, CDR2 FRNRAP, per germline. This CDR3 has 13 residues. V lost 1 base, J lost 4 bases, and 7 bases lay in between. In nucleotides, the CDR3 is TGTGCTAGTGGTTTGGACAGGGTCACTGAAGCTTTCTTT. It specifies CASGLDRVTEAFF.

This chain connects TRBV7-2 to TRBJ2-5; 14 nucleotides match TRBD2. CDR3 length: 17 residues. The V segment lost 5 bases and the J segment 1 base; nucleotides outside the gene matches: 6. Germline V gene data show CDR1 as SGHTA and CDR2 as FQGNSA. CDR3 coding DNA: TGTGCCAGCAGCCCCGGACTAGCGGGGGGAACCCAAGAGACCCAGTACTTC. As protein: CASSPGLAGGTQETQYF. Together with reference TRBV7-2 and TRBJ2-5, the CDR3 gives the full variable domain: GAGVSQSPSNKVTEKGKDVELRCDPISGHTALYWYRQSLGQGLEFLIYFQGNSAPDKSGLPSDRFSAERTGGSVSTLTIQRTQQEDSAVYLCASSPGLAGGTQETQYFGPGTRLLVL.

V usage is TRBV5-6 and J usage is TRBJ1-1; TRBD1 matches at 11 bases. V dropped 4 bases and J dropped 5; count of bases not matched to a gene: 4. The germline gives CDR1 SGHDT, CDR2 YYEEEE. The CDR3 extends over 14 amino acids. CDR3 amino acids: CASSPGQGETEAFF. CDR3 coding DNA: TGTGCCAGCAGCCCGGGACAGGGGGAGACTGAAGCTTTCTTT.

This chain links TRBV18 with TRBJ2-2; D might be TRBD1 (6 bases). V lost 4 bases and J 1 base, leaving 10 bases between the germline ends. Germline V lookup: CDR1 KGHSH, CDR2 LQKENI. This CDR3 is 15 amino acids long. This CDR3 reads CASSLRQVNTGELFF. The CDR3 DNA follows: TGTGCCAGCTCACTGAGACAGGTGAACACCGGGGAGCTGTTTTTT.

The chain joins TRBV11-2 to TRBJ1-2, with D possibly matching TRBD1 (6 bases). V shed 0 bases and J shed 5 bases, with 10 bases lying between them. Germline lookup yields CDR1 SGHAT and CDR2 FQNNGV. The CDR3 totals 14 residues. The CDR3 protein is CASSLDGQGYGYTF. The CDR3, as DNA: TGTGCCAGCAGCTTAGATGGTCAGGGGTATGGCTACACCTTC.

This clone came up once. Other DNA sequences in the same sample also yield this CDR3. This sequence joins TRBV7-9 and TRBJ2-7; tentatively, D is TRBD2 (6 bases). This CDR3 contains 14 residues. Trimming pared 7 bases from V and 5 bases from J, leaving 18 bases between. Germline-derived CDR1 and CDR2 are SEHNR and FQNEAQ (reference sequence). This chain's CDR3 is CASTPGERPHEQYF. CDR3 nucleotide sequence: TGTGCCAGCACCCCGGGAGAGCGGCCCCACGAGCAGTACTTC.

V is TRBV30 and J is TRBJ2-3; D is possibly TRBD2 (5 bases). The CDR3 length is 12 residues. Germline V gene lookup returns CDR1 GTSNPN and CDR2 SVGIG (reference sequence). V was cut by 1 base and J by 5 bases, with 7 bases left in between. The CDR3 coding sequence is TGTGCCTGGAGTGAACTAGGAGATACGCAGTATTTT. Its protein product is CAWSELGDTQYF.

V is TRBV7-2 and J is TRBJ1-4; 7 nucleotides agree with TRBD1. From germline, CDR1 is SGHTA and CDR2 FQGNSA. The CDR3 runs 14 residues. V lost 5 bases to trimming and J lost 5 bases; unmatched junction nucleotides: 5. The CDR3 loop reads CASSEMGQNEKLFF. CDR3 DNA: TGTGCCAGCAGCGAAATGGGACAGAATGAAAAACTGTTTTTT.

The chain has TRBV9 and TRBJ1-5; no definite D call. Germline values: CDR1 SGDLS, CDR2 YYNGEE. The CDR3 extends over 13 amino acids. V lost 3 bases and J 9 bases, leaving 13 bases between the germline ends. CDR3 nucleotide sequence: TGTGCCAGCAGCGGAACGGGTCGGGGGCCCCAGCATTTT. It translates to CASSGTGRGPQHF.

Of note for this clone: Sequence at one end of the junction differs from germline and may be a read error. This chain joins TRBV10-2 and TRBJ2-7, with TRBD2 identical over 8 bases. Germline assignment: CDR1 WSHSY and CDR2 SAAADI. The CDR3 extends over 16 amino acids. The CDR3 region is CAGSSPVSGSFHEQYF. The CDR3 DNA is TGCGCCGGCAGCTCCCCTGTCAGCGGGAGCTTCCACGAGCAGTACTTC.

V is TRBV19 and J is TRBJ2-4; weak D call: TRBD1 (5 bases). CDR3 length: 16 amino acids. V was pared by 3 bases and J by 0 bases, with 12 bases between. CDR1 is LNHDA, CDR2 SQIVND, per germline (reference sequence). The CDR3 loop is CASSMGRALAKNIQYF. The CDR3 region has the DNA TGTGCCAGTAGTATGGGCAGGGCCCTAGCCAAAAACATTCAGTACTTC.

This chain links TRBV28 with TRBJ1-2; tentative D call: TRBD1 (5 bases). Between the trimmed V and J ends, which lost 7 bases and 6 bases, there was a span of 12 bases. The CDR3 has 12 amino acids. Germline lookup yields CDR1 MDHEN and CDR2 SYDVKM. The CDR3 loop reads CASTPLGDGYTF. For the CDR3, the DNA is TGTGCCAGCACCCCGTTAGGGGATGGCTACACCTTC.

This clone was seen a single time. This rearrangement joins TRBV6-1 to TRBJ2-1; 9 bases are a match to TRBD1. V shed 4 bases and J 7 bases; nucleotides not matched to a gene: 2. The germline CDR1 and CDR2 sequences are MNHNS and SASEGT. CDR3 length: 13 amino acids. CDR3 bases: TGTGCCAGCAGTGTGGACAGGGGAAATGAGCAGTTCTTC. This encodes CASSVDRGNEQFF.